This paragraph reports one TCR beta chain. The antigen is not known. Controls came from buffy coats of healthy blood donors. Germline loops: CDR1 KGHSH, CDR2 LQKENI. The CDR3 has 12 amino acids. V dropped 0 bases and J dropped 9 bases, with 5 bases sitting between them. This specimen comes from a study of STAT5B mutations in CD4+ large granular lymphocyte leukemia. Study results and caveats: Higher CD4+ than CD8+ T-LGLL clonality might reflect small sample size. Without putative leukemic clones, patient CD4-sorted repertoires remained more clonal than healthy CD4+ repertoires.

Methods used by the authors: A productive frequency of 2.59 x 10-5 was the lowest detectable. Clones were sequenced by immunoSEQ multiplex PCR, and TCRdb holds only the in-frame ones, with some missing. V and J calls and clone size are those listed in that table; D and trimming were worked out from the DNA. In the table there are over 30,000 clones, more than 65% of which are singletons. The sequence derives from a human donor in good health. Sample: CD4+ T cells from blood buffy coats. The V gene is TRBV18, the J gene TRBJ2-2; no reliable D call. CDR3 bases: TGTGCCAGCTCACCACCGAGCCGGGAGCTGTTTTTT. Protein: CASSPPSRELFF.